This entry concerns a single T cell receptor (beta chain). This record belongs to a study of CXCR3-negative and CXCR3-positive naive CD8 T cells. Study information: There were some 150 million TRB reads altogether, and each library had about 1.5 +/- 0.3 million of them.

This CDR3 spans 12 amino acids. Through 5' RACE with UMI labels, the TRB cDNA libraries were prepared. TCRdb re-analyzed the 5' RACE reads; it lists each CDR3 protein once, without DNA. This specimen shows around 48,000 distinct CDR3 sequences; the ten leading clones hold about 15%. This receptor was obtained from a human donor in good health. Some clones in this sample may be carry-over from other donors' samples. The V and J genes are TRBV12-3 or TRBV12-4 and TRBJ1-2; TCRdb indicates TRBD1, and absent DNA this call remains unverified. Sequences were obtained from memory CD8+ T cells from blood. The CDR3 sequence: CASSPTGGGYTF.